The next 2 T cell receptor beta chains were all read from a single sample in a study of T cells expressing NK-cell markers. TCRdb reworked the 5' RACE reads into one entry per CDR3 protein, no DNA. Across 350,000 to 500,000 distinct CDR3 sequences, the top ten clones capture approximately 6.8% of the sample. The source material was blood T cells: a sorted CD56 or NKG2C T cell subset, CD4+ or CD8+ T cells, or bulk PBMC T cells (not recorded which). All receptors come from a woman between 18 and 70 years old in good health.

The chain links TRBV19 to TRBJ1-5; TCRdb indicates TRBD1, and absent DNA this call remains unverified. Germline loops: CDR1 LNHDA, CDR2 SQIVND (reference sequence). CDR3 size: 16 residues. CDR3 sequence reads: CASSMEGQADNQPQHF.

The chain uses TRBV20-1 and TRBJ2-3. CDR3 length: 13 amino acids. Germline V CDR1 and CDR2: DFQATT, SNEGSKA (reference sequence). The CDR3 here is CSARTDLTDTQYF.